Reported below is one T cell receptor (beta chain). No antigen is known for it. Base-call qualities are not available, and no considerably larger clone is one nucleotide away. CDR1 and CDR2 are read off the germline V gene (reference sequence) as MNHEY and SMNVEV. From the cysteine up to the phenylalanine, the CDR3 has a length of 13 residues. The sequence is cut down to CDR3 DNA, 39 bases in frame from base 1. Trimming at the junction amounts to 6 bases on V and 3 bases on J, and the germline ends lie 12 bases apart. Using the deep immunoSEQ assay, multiplex PCR amplified TCR CDR3 regions from genomic DNA. Genomic DNA extracted from each cell subset was distributed evenly over all wells of several immunoSEQ 96-well plates, and each plate served as one replicate. For unsorted PBMC, each replicate PCR was loaded with roughly 0.3 ug genomic DNA, equivalent to about 30,000 T cell genomes. Ten immunoSEQ deep assay plates were used to sequence unsorted PBMC genomic DNA. Purified libraries were quantified with a Qubit 3.0 fluorometer, sized on a Bioanalyzer 2100, and re-quantified with the KAPA Library Quantification kit. Each immunoSEQ 96-well plate was sequenced on its own single-read 150-cycle Illumina NextSeq 550 flow cell. The authors' analysis ran thus. Because the immunoSEQ output held only junctional sequences and lacked quality scores, the filtering could not match the filtering applied to full-length reads. To assign V/J genes and CDR3, sequences were annotated against IMGT germline references using PyIR, a Python wrapper for IgBLAST v1.9. Reads were removed for weak V/J assignments (E-value above 1e-6), missing CDR3, stop codons, out-of-frame junctions, or ambiguous translated residues. V3J clonotypes were defined as sequences sharing the same inferred V gene, J gene, and CDR3 amino acid sequence. Percentage overlap between repertoires was computed as shared unique clonotypes divided by the size of the smaller repertoire. Repertoire richness was assessed with RTK rarefaction, the Chao1 estimator, and Recon v2.1 estimates of unobserved clonotypes. TCRdb carries this immuneACCESS record with in-frame sequences only. Its versions omit some clonotypes, under half of them owing to an unresolved V gene in the studies checked, with the rest unexplained. V, J and clone size are those of that table, while D and trimming were read from the DNA. The sample table holds 450,000 to 500,000 clones, of which approximately 84% were seen once. The biggest ten clones account for more than 9.5% of the sample.

These data come from a study of shared clonotypes between healthy human individuals (dated by TCRdb to about 2020). Turning to the overall study: The cohort included three men and a couple of women between 18 and 49 years of age. To estimate repertoire size and how much clonotype sharing occurs between individuals, the study deeply sequenced the blood TCR repertoires of a handful of healthy adults. To increase sequencing depth and limit assay-specific biases, TCR repertoire library preparation and sequencing were carried out by different laboratories using diverse techniques. Between about 0.85 and 10 billion PBMCs per donor were obtained by leukapheresis.

Donors were healthy HIV-negative adults with no recently reported acute infections or vaccinations. Every donor was a Caucasian adult residing in Nashville, Tennessee, USA. For unsorted samples, some 90 million PBMCs were counted and genomic DNA was extracted with the QIAamp DNA Blood Mini kit. Blood was obtained by leukapheresis, after which PBMCs were separated by Ficoll-Histopaque density gradient centrifugation and cryopreserved in liquid nitrogen vapor phase. The study at large found these results: Sampling was restricted to blood, and TCR repertoires in tissue are likely to differ from TCR repertoires in blood. Pairwise subsampling indicated that sequencing depth was expected to affect the degree of clonotype sharing among donors. The genetic and exposure-history diversity represented was limited by the small number of donors.

In this chain, TRBV27 is recombined with TRBJ2-7, with no confidently assigned D gene. This TCR was recovered from a middle-aged woman in good health. Some clones in this sample may be carry-over from other donors' samples. The source material was PBMCs. In nucleotide form, the sequence is TGTGCCAGCAGACCCGGCCCGGGCTACGAGCAGTACTTC. This translates into CASRPGPGYEQYF.